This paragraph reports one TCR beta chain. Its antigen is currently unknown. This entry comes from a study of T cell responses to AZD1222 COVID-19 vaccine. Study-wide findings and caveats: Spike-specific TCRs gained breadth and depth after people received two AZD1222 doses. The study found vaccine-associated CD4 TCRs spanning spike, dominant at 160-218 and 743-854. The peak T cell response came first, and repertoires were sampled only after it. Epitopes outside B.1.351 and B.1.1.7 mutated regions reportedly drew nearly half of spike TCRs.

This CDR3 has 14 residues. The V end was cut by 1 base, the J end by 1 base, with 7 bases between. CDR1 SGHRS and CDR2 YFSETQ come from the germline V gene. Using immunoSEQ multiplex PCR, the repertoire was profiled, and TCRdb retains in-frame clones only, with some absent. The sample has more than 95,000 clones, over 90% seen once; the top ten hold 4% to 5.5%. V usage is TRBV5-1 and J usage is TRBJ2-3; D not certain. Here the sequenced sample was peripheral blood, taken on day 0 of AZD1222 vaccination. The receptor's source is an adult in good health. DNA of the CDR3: TGCGCCAGCAGCTTGCCTCGGGGCACAGATACGCAGTATTTT. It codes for CASSLPRGTDTQYF.